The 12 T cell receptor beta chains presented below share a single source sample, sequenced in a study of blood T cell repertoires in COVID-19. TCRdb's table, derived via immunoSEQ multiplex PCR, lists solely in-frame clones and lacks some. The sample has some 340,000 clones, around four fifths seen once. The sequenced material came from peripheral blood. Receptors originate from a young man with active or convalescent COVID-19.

CDR3 DNA sequence: TGTGCCAGTAGTATAAGGCCCTACAGGGGGCTGGTCAATCAGCCCCAGCATTTT. This sequence encodes CASSIRPYRGLVNQPQHF. This rearrangement joins TRBV19 to TRBJ1-5, with TRBD1 identical over 9 bases. Germline V CDR1 and CDR2: LNHDA, SQIVND (reference sequence). V was clipped by 2 bases and J by 3 bases; unmatched bases: 11. The CDR3 has 18 residues.

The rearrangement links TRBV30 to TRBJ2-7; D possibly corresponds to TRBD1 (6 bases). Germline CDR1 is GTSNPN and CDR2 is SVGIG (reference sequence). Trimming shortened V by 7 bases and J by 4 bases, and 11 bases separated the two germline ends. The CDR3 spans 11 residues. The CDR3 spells CAFTGPYEQYF. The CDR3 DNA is TGTGCCTTTACAGGGCCTTACGAGCAGTACTTC.

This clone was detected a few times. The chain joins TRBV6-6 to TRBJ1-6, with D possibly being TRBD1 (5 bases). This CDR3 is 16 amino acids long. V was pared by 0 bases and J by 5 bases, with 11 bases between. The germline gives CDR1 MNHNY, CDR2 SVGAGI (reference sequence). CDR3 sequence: CASSYSQGRDNSPLHF. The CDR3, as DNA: TGTGCCAGCAGTTACTCGCAGGGCAGGGATAATTCACCCCTCCACTTT.

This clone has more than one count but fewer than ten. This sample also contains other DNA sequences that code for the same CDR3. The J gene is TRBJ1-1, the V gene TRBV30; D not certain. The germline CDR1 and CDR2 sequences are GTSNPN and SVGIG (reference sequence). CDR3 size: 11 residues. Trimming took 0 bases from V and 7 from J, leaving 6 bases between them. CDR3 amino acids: CAWSVRGEAFF. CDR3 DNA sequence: TGTGCCTGGAGTGTACGGGGTGAAGCTTTCTTT. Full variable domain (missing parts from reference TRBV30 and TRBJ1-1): SQTIHQWPATLVQPVGSPLSLECTVEGTSNPNLYWYRQAAGRGLQLLFYSVGIGQISSEVPQNLSASRPQDRQFILSSKKLLLSDSGFYLCAWSVRGEAFFGQGTRLTVV.

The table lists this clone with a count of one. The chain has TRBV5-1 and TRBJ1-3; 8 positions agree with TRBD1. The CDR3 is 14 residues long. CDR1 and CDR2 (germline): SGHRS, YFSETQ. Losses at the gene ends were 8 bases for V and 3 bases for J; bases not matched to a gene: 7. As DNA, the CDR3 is TGCGCCAGTACTGACAGGGGTGGTGGAAACACCATATATTTT. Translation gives CASTDRGGGNTIYF.

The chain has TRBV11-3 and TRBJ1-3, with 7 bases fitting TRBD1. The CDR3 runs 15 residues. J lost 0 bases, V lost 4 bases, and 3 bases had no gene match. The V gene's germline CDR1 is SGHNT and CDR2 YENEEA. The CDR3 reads CASSSGQVSGNTIYF. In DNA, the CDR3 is TGTGCCAGCAGCTCCGGACAGGTCTCTGGAAACACCATATATTTT.

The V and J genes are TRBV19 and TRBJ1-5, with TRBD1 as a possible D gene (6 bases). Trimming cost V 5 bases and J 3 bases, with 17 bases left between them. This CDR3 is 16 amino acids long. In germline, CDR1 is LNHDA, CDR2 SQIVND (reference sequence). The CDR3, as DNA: TGTGCCAGTAGTGCCCGGGGGGGCTTTCTCAATCAGCCCCAGCATTTT. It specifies CASSARGGFLNQPQHF.

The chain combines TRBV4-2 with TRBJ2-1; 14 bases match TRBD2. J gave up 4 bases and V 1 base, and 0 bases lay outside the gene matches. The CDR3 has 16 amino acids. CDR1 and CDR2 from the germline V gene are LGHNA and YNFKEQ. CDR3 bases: TGTGCCAGCAGCCAAGGGACTAGCGGGGGGTACAATGAGCAGTTCTTC. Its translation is CASSQGTSGGYNEQFF.

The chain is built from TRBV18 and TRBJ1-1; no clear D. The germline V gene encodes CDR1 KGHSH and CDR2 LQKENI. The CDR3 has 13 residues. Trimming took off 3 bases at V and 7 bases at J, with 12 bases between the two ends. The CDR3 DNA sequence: TGTGCCAGCTCACCCGAACGGTCACTTGAAGCTTTCTTT. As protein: CASSPERSLEAFF. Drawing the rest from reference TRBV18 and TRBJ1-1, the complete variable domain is NAGVMQNPRHLVRRRGQEARLRCSPMKGHSHVYWYRQLPEEGLKFMVYLQKENIIDESGMPKERFSAEFPKEGPSILRIQQVVRGDSAAYFCASSPERSLEAFFGQGTRLTVV.

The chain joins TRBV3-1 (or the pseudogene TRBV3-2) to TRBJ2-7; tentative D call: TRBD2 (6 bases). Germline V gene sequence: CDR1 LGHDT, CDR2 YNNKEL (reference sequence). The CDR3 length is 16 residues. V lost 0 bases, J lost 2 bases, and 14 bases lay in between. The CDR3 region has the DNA TGTGCCAGCAGCCAAGAATCGGCTAGCGTCGCCTACGAGCAGTACTTC. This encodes CASSQESASVAYEQYF.

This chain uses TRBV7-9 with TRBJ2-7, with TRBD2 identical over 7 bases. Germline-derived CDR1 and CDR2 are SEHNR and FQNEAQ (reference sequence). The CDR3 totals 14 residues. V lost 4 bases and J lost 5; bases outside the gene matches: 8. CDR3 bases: TGTGCCAGCAGCTCGACTAGCCATATGGACGAGCAGTACTTC. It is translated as CASSSTSHMDEQYF.

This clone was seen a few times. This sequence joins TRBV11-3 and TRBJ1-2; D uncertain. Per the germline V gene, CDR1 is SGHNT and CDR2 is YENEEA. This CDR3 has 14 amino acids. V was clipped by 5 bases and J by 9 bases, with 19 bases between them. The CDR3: CASSEIGDPRSYTF. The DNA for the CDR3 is TGTGCCAGCAGCGAGATTGGTGATCCTAGGAGCTACACCTTC.